A single sample is the source of the 14 T cell receptor beta chains below, sequenced in a study of blood T cell repertoires in COVID-19. Repertoires were generated with immunoSEQ multiplex PCR, while TCRdb's copy carries only in-frame clones and drops some. Among more than 65,000 clones listed, around 80% were seen once. Material for sequencing was peripheral blood. These receptors originate from a human donor in a cohort sampled during active COVID-19.

This chain joins TRBV9 and TRBJ2-5, with 9 bases matching TRBD1. Germline trimming cut 0 bases from V and 4 bases from J; bases unmatched to any gene: 4. From germline, CDR1 is SGDLS and CDR2 YYNGEE. CDR3 length: 15 residues. The CDR3 protein is CASSVGTGGRETQYF. The CDR3, as DNA: TGTGCCAGCAGCGTAGGTACAGGGGGCCGAGAGACCCAGTACTTC. The full variable domain, its missing parts supplied by reference TRBV9 and TRBJ2-5, is DSGVTQTPKHLITATGQRVTLRCSPRSGDLSVYWYQQSLDQGLQFLIQYYNGEERAKGNILERFSAQQFPDLHSELNLSSLELGDSALYFCASSVGTGGRETQYFGPGTRLLVL.

As to this clone: A read error may produce the germline difference seen at one junction end. The same CDR3 can be traced to other DNA sequences in this sample. This chain links TRBV2 with TRBJ2-5; TRBD2 aligns across 9 bases. Germline lookup yields CDR1 SNHLY and CDR2 FYNNEI. The CDR3 is 14 residues long. The CDR3 DNA reads TGTGCTAGCAGTGAAGCTAGCGGGAAAGAGACCCAGTACTTC. Amino acids: CASSEASGKETQYF.

The gene calls are TRBV11-2 and TRBJ2-7; 8 bases line up with TRBD2. This CDR3 spans 15 amino acids. The trim removed 3 bases at V and 2 bases at J, leaving 6 bases unmatched. Germline assignment: CDR1 SGHAT and CDR2 FQNNGV. This chain's CDR3 is CASSLGRGAAYEQYF. CDR3 in DNA: TGTGCCAGCAGCTTGGGGCGGGGGGCTGCCTACGAGCAGTACTTC.

V is TRBV23-1 and J is TRBJ2-5, with 9 nucleotides matching TRBD1. TRBV23-1 is sorted into the ORF group, with uncertain function. CDR3 size: 19 residues. Losses at the gene ends were 7 bases for V and 6 bases for J; bases not matched to a gene: 24. In DNA form, the CDR3 reads TGCGCCAGCACCCACCACCGACAGGGGGTCGAAAGGGACGGTAAGACCCAGTACTTC. Its translation: CASTHHRQGVERDGKTQYF.

The chain joins TRBV3-1 (or the pseudogene TRBV3-2) to TRBJ2-7; possibly TRBD2 for D (7 bases). Per germline, CDR1 LGHDT and CDR2 YNNKEL (reference sequence). CDR3 length equals 17 residues. The germline V and J ends were trimmed by 0 bases and 2 bases, with 17 bases remaining between them. As DNA, the CDR3 is TGTGCCAGCAGCCAAGATCAGCCTGGGGGGGCCGCCTACGAGCAGTACTTC. Its protein product is CASSQDQPGGAAYEQYF.

This chain uses TRBV5-1 with TRBJ1-2; maybe TRBD1 (6 bases). Trimming left V 0 bases short and J 5 bases short, with 17 bases between. Germline-derived CDR1 and CDR2 are SGHRS and YFSETQ. The length of the CDR3 is 16 residues. The CDR3 nucleotides read TGCGCCAGCAGCTTGGAATCTACAGGGTCACGGTATGGCTACACCTTC. Protein sequence: CASSLESTGSRYGYTF. The entire variable domain, with the rest obtained from reference TRBV5-1 and TRBJ1-2, is as follows: KAGVTQTPRYLIKTRGQQVTLSCSPISGHRSVSWYQQTPGQGLQFLFEYFSETQRNKGNFPGRFSGRQFSNSRSEMNVSTLELGDSALYLCASSLESTGSRYGYTFGSGTRLTVV.

V is TRBV20-1 and J is TRBJ2-7, with 8 bases aligning to TRBD2. The trim removed 4 bases at V and 4 bases at J, leaving 0 bases unmatched. The CDR3 loop spans 11 amino acids. Germline V gene lookup returns CDR1 DFQATT and CDR2 SNEGSKA (reference sequence). The CDR3 coding sequence is TGCAGTGCTAAGCGGGGGTACGAGCAGTACTTC. Amino acids: CSAKRGYEQYF.

This chain uses TRBV7-2 with TRBJ2-7; 7 bases agree with TRBD2. The CDR3 is 15 residues long. Losses at the gene ends were 5 bases for V and 3 bases for J; bases not matched to a gene: 10. Germline CDR1 is SGHTA and CDR2 is FQGNSA. CDR3 protein: CASSPSFGRFYEQYF. The CDR3 bases are TGTGCCAGCAGCCCCAGTTTCGGGAGGTTCTACGAGCAGTACTTC.

V usage is TRBV18 and J usage is TRBJ1-5; TRBD1 might be the D (5 bases). Germline CDR1 reads KGHSH; CDR2 reads LQKENI. Trimming pared 2 bases from V and 5 bases from J, leaving 7 bases between. This CDR3 comprises 13 residues. Here the CDR3 reads CASSPDRYQPQHF. The CDR3 DNA is TGTGCCAGCTCACCAGACAGATATCAGCCCCAGCATTTT.

The CDR3 region is CASSMTGISYEQYF. The DNA for the CDR3 is TGTGCCAGTAGTATGACCGGGATAAGTTACGAGCAGTACTTC. The gene calls are TRBV19 and TRBJ2-7; D might be TRBD2 (5 bases). The CDR3 is 14 amino acids. The germline gives CDR1 LNHDA, CDR2 SQIVND (reference sequence). Deletions cut 3 bases from V and 4 bases from J, with 13 bases between.

The chain links TRBV6-6 to TRBJ2-1, with TRBD2 matching 8 bases. The CDR3 consists of 14 residues. Germline CDR1 reads MNHNY; CDR2 reads SVGAGI (reference sequence). J lost 2 bases, V lost 7 bases, and 4 bases had no gene match. The CDR3, as DNA: TGTGCCAGCATACAGCGGGGGACCTACAATGAGCAGTTCTTC. Translated, it gives CASIQRGTYNEQFF.

The chain recombines TRBV27 with TRBJ2-7, with TRBD1 matching over 10 bases. V lost 0 bases to trimming and J lost 4 bases; unmatched junction nucleotides: 15. The germline CDR1 and CDR2 sequences are MNHEY and SMNVEV (reference sequence). The CDR3 contains 19 residues. CDR3 loop: CASSLSHRDRGWRTYEQYF. The CDR3 coding sequence is TGTGCCAGCAGTTTATCCCACCGGGACAGGGGTTGGCGGACTTACGAGCAGTACTTC.

The chain uses TRBV2 and TRBJ1-2; 8 positions match TRBD1. Germline CDR1 reads SNHLY; CDR2 reads FYNNEI. V shed 3 bases, J shed 4 bases, and the junction held 4 bases outside the gene matches. The CDR3 extends over 14 amino acids. The CDR3 bases are TGTGCCAGCAGTGATCGGACAGGGCCCTATGGCTACACCTTC. The encoded protein is CASSDRTGPYGYTF.

This clone was observed a few times. The chain joins TRBV3-1 (or the pseudogene TRBV3-2) to TRBJ1-1, with D unclear. Trimming shortened V by 2 bases and J by 5 bases, and 30 bases separated the two germline ends. The CDR3 sequence is 20 residues long. The germline gives CDR1 LGHDT, CDR2 YNNKEL (reference sequence). The CDR3 loop is CASSQIYRSRGKGLSTEAFF. As DNA, the CDR3 is TGTGCCAGCAGCCAAATTTATAGGTCACGAGGGAAGGGTCTTAGTACTGAAGCTTTCTTT.